This T cell receptor beta chain comes out of a study of control samples from healthy donors and cancer patients. Sequencing used immunoSEQ multiplex PCR; TCRdb keeps in-frame clones, though not all of them. The sample lists 50,000 or so clones; around 96% were seen once. The CDR3 has 14 amino acids. V lost 0 bases, J lost 8 bases, and 8 bases lay in between. Germline V gene sequence: CDR1 SGHAT, CDR2 FQNNGV. This chain links TRBV11-2 with TRBJ1-6; D is uncertain. The source is a woman aged 18-30 years in good health. The sequenced sample consisted of blood. CDR3 DNA: TGTGCCAGCAGCTTAGATAGGGTGCATTCACCCCTCCACTTT. It codes for CASSLDRVHSPLHF.